The 13 T cell receptor beta chains below come from one sample, sequenced in a study of shared clonotypes between healthy human individuals. Libraries were prepared by immunoSEQ multiplex PCR; TCRdb keeps only in-frame clonotypes and omits some of them. The sample has approximately 2,000,000 clones; roughly 90% are singletons. Sequencing used naive CD4+ T cells from PBMCs. Sample subset: CD45RA+ positively selected. Receptors were obtained from a man aged 18-30 years in good health. Some clones in this sample may be carry-over from other donors' samples.

The gene calls are TRBV11-2 and TRBJ2-3, with D uncertain. CDR3 length: 15 amino acids. Trimming removed 1 base from V and 1 base from J, with 9 bases in between. Per germline, CDR1 SGHAT and CDR2 FQNNGV. The CDR3 DNA reads as TGTGCCAGCAGCTTAGGGGCTTGGGGCACAGATACGCAGTATTTT. Encoded protein: CASSLGAWGTDTQYF.

V and J are TRBV7-8 and TRBJ2-7; TRBD2 agrees at 11 bases. After removal of 5 bases from V and 5 bases from J, the junction contained 8 bases not matched to a gene. The CDR3 runs to 15 residues. Per the germline V gene, CDR1 is SGHVS and CDR2 is FQNEAQ. The CDR3 DNA reads as TGTGCCAGCAGCACCTCTAGCGGGAGGAAGGACGAGCAGTACTTC. Translation: CASSTSSGRKDEQYF.

The chain has TRBV19 and TRBJ2-5; no definite D call. The CDR3 totals 11 residues. The ends were cut back, 11 bases at V and 4 bases at J, with 11 bases in the middle. Germline V lookup: CDR1 LNHDA, CDR2 SQIVND (reference sequence). The DNA of the CDR3 is TGTGCCCCGCCACCGGGAGAGACCCAGTACTTC. Translated, it gives CAPPPGETQYF.

This chain links TRBV6-5 with TRBJ2-7; TRBD1 matches 7 bases. CDR1 MNHEY and CDR2 SVGAGI come from the germline V gene. V shed 3 bases, J shed 6 bases, and the junction held 8 bases outside the gene matches. The CDR3 contains 14 residues. CDR3 residues: CASSYPDRNSEQYF. The CDR3 DNA is TGTGCCAGCAGTTATCCGGACAGGAACTCCGAGCAGTACTTC.

The CDR3 is CASSSRLAGGEGTQYF. The CDR3 DNA is TGTGCCAGCAGTTCCAGACTAGCGGGAGGTGAGGGTACGCAGTATTTT. This chain uses TRBV28 with TRBJ2-3, with 13 bases matching TRBD2. The V gene end was trimmed by 4 bases and the J gene end by 8 bases; junction bases not matched to a gene: 9. CDR3 length: 16 amino acids. CDR1 is MDHEN, CDR2 SYDVKM, per germline.

This chain joins TRBV6-1 and TRBJ1-5; D is undetermined. In germline, CDR1 is MNHNS, CDR2 SASEGT. Trimming shortened V by 2 bases and J by 5 bases, and 10 bases separated the two germline ends. This CDR3 has 14 amino acids. The CDR3 region has the DNA TGTGCCAGCAGTGAAAGTAGCGCATATCAGCCCCAGCATTTT. Its protein product is CASSESSAYQPQHF.

Concerning this clone: The same CDR3 can be traced to other DNA sequences in this sample. This rearrangement joins TRBV28 to TRBJ1-3; D gene uncertain. V shed 5 bases and J shed 4 bases, with 9 bases lying between them. The germline gives CDR1 MDHEN, CDR2 SYDVKM. There are 13 residues in the CDR3. CDR3 nucleotides: TGTGCCAGCAGTCTCCCATCCGGAAACACCATATATTTT. It codes for CASSLPSGNTIYF. Full variable domain (outside the CDR3, taken from reference TRBV28 and TRBJ1-3): DVKVTQSSRYLVKRTGEKVFLECVQDMDHENMFWYRQDPGLGLRLIYFSYDVKMKEKGDIPEGYSVSREKKERFSLILESASTNQTSMYLCASSLPSGNTIYFGEGSWLTVV.

The chain links TRBV7-3 to TRBJ2-1; no firm D call. Germline V CDR1 and CDR2: SGHTA, FQGTGA. This CDR3 comprises 13 residues. The germline V and J ends were trimmed by 6 bases and 7 bases, with 13 bases remaining between them. As DNA, the CDR3 is TGTGCCAGCAGGGTGACCCTTCGGAATGAGCAGTTCTTC. Protein product: CASRVTLRNEQFF.

The chain recombines TRBV10-1 with TRBJ2-7; maybe TRBD1 (5 bases). This CDR3 has 14 amino acids. V lost 5 bases and J lost 10, with 21 bases in between. CDR1 and CDR2 from the germline V gene are WNHNN and SYGVQD (reference sequence). Here the CDR3 reads CASSPAGSSFGQYF. DNA of the CDR3: TGCGCCAGCAGTCCGGCAGGGTCCTCGTTTGGACAGTACTTC.

Comments on this clone: Additional DNA sequences in this sample encode the identical CDR3. The chain joins TRBV19 to TRBJ1-5; 11 bases are a match to TRBD1. The germline CDR1 and CDR2 sequences are LNHDA and SQIVND (reference sequence). V shed 6 bases, J shed 6 bases, and the junction held 7 bases outside the gene matches. CDR3 length equals 15 residues. The CDR3 spells CASRTGTGGGQPQHF. For the CDR3, the DNA is TGTGCCAGTAGAACCGGGACAGGGGGAGGTCAGCCCCAGCATTTT.

The chain joins TRBV2 to TRBJ2-3, with 14 bases identical to TRBD2. Germline V gene sequence: CDR1 SNHLY, CDR2 FYNNEI. Trimming cost V 7 bases and J 4 bases; bases outside gene matches: 4. CDR3 size: 15 residues. CDR3 protein: CASKRLAGGPDTQYF. CDR3 nucleotide sequence: TGTGCCAGCAAAAGACTAGCGGGAGGGCCAGATACGCAGTATTTT.

This rearrangement joins TRBV7-9 to TRBJ2-6; tentative D call: TRBD1 (6 bases). The CDR3 loop spans 15 amino acids. Germline V gene sequence: CDR1 SEHNR, CDR2 FQNEAQ (reference sequence). Trimming cost V 5 bases and J 2 bases, with 10 bases left between them. CDR3 sequence: CASSRQVPGANVLTF. Here the CDR3 DNA reads TGTGCCAGCAGCAGACAGGTTCCTGGGGCCAACGTCCTGACTTTC.

Comment on this clone: Other nucleotide sequences in the sample specify the same CDR3. This sequence joins TRBV5-1 and TRBJ2-7; TRBD1 might be the D (6 bases). The CDR3 extends over 14 amino acids. Germline loops: CDR1 SGHRS, CDR2 YFSETQ. Trimming cost V 0 bases and J 3 bases, with 10 bases left between them. The CDR3, as DNA: TGCGCCAGCAGCTTGGAGGGCAGGGGCTACGAGCAGTACTTC. As protein: CASSLEGRGYEQYF.